Listed below are T cell receptor beta chains from one sample, sequenced in a study of T cell changes during pregnancy in multiple sclerosis. Some clones are missing from TCRdb's copy, which holds only in-frame ones; the method was immunoSEQ multiplex PCR. The data contain about 81,000 clones, approximately 94% of them singletons. The sample in question was peripheral blood, obtained in the third trimester of pregnancy. The receptor source for this set is a female donor with multiple sclerosis, enrolled in a pregnancy study. Each CDR3 is given with its conserved first and last residue. Each record gives: clone size, V gene, J gene, D gene, CDR3 DNA, CDR3 protein. A D gene is named only where the DNA matches it firmly. Expanded clones are given a class, and other clones once, few, many or no size at all.

few	TRBV5-8	TRBJ1-2	TRBD1	TGTGCCAGCACCCAAGTTGACAGGGCTGTTGGCTACACCTTC	CASTQVDRAVGYTF
NA	TRBV2	TRBJ2-5	TRBD1	TGTGCCGGGGTGTTCGACAGGGGGCGTGGGGAGACCCAGTACTTC	CAGVFDRGRGETQYF
NA	TRBV11-2	TRBJ1-5	NA	TGTGCCAGCAGTTTAAGAGCGGGATCAGGTCAGCCCCAGCATTTT	CASSLRAGSGQPQHF
NA	TRBV7-2	TRBJ1-1	NA	TGTGCCAGCAGCTCCGCTAGCCTAGTAAAAGCTTTCTTT	CASSSASLVKAFF
NA	TRBV7-2	TRBJ1-5	NA	TGTGCCAGCAGCAGCGGGCGTTTCCTCAATCAGCCCCAGCATTTT	CASSSGRFLNQPQHF
NA	TRBV19	TRBJ2-7	NA	TGTGCCAGTACAGCTTCTAGCTCCTACGAGCAGTACTTC	CASTASSSYEQYF
NA	TRBV9	TRBJ1-4	NA	TGTGCCAGCAGCCAAAGCGGGGTTTCGTTTGAAAAACTGTTTTTT	CASSQSGVSFEKLFF
NA	TRBV25-1	TRBJ1-1	NA	TGTGCCAGCAGGCACTTGAACACTGAAGCTTTCTTT	CASRHLNTEAFF
NA	TRBV18	TRBJ2-5	TRBD2	TGTGCCAGCTCACCACTAGCGGGTCAATGGGGAGAGGCCCAGTACTTC	CASSPLAGQWGEAQYF
NA	TRBV13	TRBJ2-7	TRBD1	TGTGCCAGCAGGACAGGGACAGGGGAATACGAGCAGTACTTC	CASRTGTGEYEQYF
NA	TRBV6-5	TRBJ1-5	NA	TGTGCCAGCATTCCCCCTCGACAGCAGCCCCAGCATTTT	CASIPPRQQPQHF
NA	TRBV13	TRBJ1-2	NA	TGTGCCAGTACTAACCGGGGAGTGGCTGGTGGCTACACCTTC	CASTNRGVAGGYTF
NA	TRBV9	TRBJ2-7	TRBD1	TGTGCCAGCAGCGCATCAGCCGGGACAGCCTACGAGCAGTACTTC	CASSASAGTAYEQYF
NA	TRBV30	TRBJ1-5	TRBD1	TGTGCCTGGACGGGTTTCGGACAGGGGAATCAGCCCCAGCATTTT	CAWTGFGQGNQPQHF
NA	TRBV5-6	TRBJ2-7	TRBD2	TGTGCCAGCAGCCTCACGGGGAGGGAAATCGAGCAGTACTTC	CASSLTGREIEQYF